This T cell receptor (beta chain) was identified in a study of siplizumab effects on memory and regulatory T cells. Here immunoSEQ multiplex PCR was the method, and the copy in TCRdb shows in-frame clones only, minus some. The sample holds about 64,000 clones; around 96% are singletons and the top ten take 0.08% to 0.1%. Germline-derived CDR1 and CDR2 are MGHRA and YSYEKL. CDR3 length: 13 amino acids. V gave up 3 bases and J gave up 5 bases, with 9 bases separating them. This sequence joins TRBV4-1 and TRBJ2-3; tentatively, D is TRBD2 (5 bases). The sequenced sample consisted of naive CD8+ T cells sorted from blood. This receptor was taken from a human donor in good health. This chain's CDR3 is CASSQVEGDTQYF. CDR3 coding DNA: TGCGCCAGCAGCCAGGTAGAGGGAGATACGCAGTATTTT.